The next 3 T cell receptor beta chains were all read from a single sample in a study of blood T cell repertoires in COVID-19. Sequenced by immunoSEQ multiplex PCR; TCRdb stores in-frame clones only, minus some. The table includes under 250,000 clones, around 83% detected once. The sequencing input was peripheral blood. The receptors here all came from a man in his fifties or sixties with active or convalescent COVID-19.

The chain employs TRBV9 and TRBJ1-2; 10 bases match TRBD1. CDR3 length: 15 amino acids. Germline trimming cut 0 bases from V and 2 bases from J; bases unmatched to any gene: 1. Per germline, CDR1 SGDLS and CDR2 YYNGEE. In DNA, the CDR3 is TGTGCCAGCAGCGTAGGGGGACAGGGGAACTATGGCTACACCTTC. Encoded protein: CASSVGGQGNYGYTF.

The chain is built from TRBV2 and TRBJ2-1; 11 positions agree with TRBD2. V trimming: 6 bases; J trimming: 4 bases; junction bases outside the gene matches: 5. This CDR3 region has 15 residues. CDR1 is SNHLY and CDR2 is FYNNEI in the germline V gene. In nucleotides, the CDR3 is TGTGCCAGCAGGTATACTAGCGGGGGATACAATGAGCAGTTCTTC. Protein product: CASRYTSGGYNEQFF. Filled out from reference TRBV2 and TRBJ2-1, the complete variable domain reads EPEVTQTPSHQVTQMGQEVILRCVPISNHLYFYWYRQILGQKVEFLVSFYNNEISEKSEIFDDQFSVERPDGSNFTLKIRSTKLEDSAMYFCASRYTSGGYNEQFFGPGTRLTVL.

The CDR3 sequence is CSVESSGTGELFF. CDR3 sequence (DNA): TGCAGCGTTGAAAGTTCGGGAACCGGGGAGCTGTTTTTT. The chain has TRBV29-1 and TRBJ2-2, with D perhaps matching TRBD2 (5 bases). This CDR3 region has 13 residues. With 2 bases removed from V and 5 bases from J, the gap between germline ends came to 9 bases. CDR1 and CDR2 (germline): SQVTM, ANQGSEA.